This passage covers 7 T cell receptor beta chains from one sample sequenced in a study of long-term antiretroviral therapy in people with HIV. Survey-level resolution applied to immunoSEQ assay v3.0. Some clones are missing from TCRdb's copy, which holds only in-frame ones; the method was immunoSEQ multiplex PCR. The repertoire has tens of thousands of clones, approximately 77% of them found once; the top ten carry about 11%. The material sequenced was unsorted PBMCs, taken around 2.4 years after starting antiretroviral therapy. The receptors here all came from a man in his forties with HIV.

The chain uses TRBV5-5 and TRBJ2-7; D ambiguous. The CDR3 spans 13 residues. Trimming took off 2 bases at V and 3 bases at J, with 9 bases between the two ends. Germline V gene sequence: CDR1 SGHKS, CDR2 YYEKEE (reference sequence). This chain's CDR3 is CASSFGANYEQYF. In nucleotides, the CDR3 is TGTGCCAGCAGCTTTGGTGCGAACTACGAGCAGTACTTC.

The rearrangement links TRBV28 to TRBJ2-3; D is ambiguous. This CDR3 region has 15 residues. V was trimmed by 6 bases and J by 2 bases, leaving 15 bases between them. The V gene's germline CDR1 is MDHEN and CDR2 SYDVKM. DNA of the CDR3: TGTGCCAGCAGCCCCACAGTGACCACCACAGATACGCAGTATTTT. Translating gives CASSPTVTTTDTQYF.

This clone was observed a single time. This chain uses TRBV28 with TRBJ1-2; 11 bases agree with TRBD1. The trim removed 4 bases at V and 7 bases at J, leaving 2 bases unmatched. There are 13 residues in the CDR3. Germline CDR1 is MDHEN and CDR2 is SYDVKM. The CDR3 sequence: CASSWGTGGGYTF. CDR3 nucleotide sequence: TGTGCCAGCAGTTGGGGGACAGGGGGTGGCTACACCTTC.

This clone was observed a single time. The J gene is TRBJ2-7, the V gene TRBV28; no firm D call. This CDR3 is 12 amino acids long. Trimming pared 4 bases from V and 0 bases from J, leaving 4 bases between. Germline CDR1 and CDR2: MDHEN and SYDVKM. CDR3 DNA sequence: TGTGCCAGCAGTTCCCTCTCCTACGAGCAGTACTTC. Translated, it gives CASSSLSYEQYF. Supplemented by reference TRBV28 and TRBJ2-7, the full variable domain reads DVKVTQSSRYLVKRTGEKVFLECVQDMDHENMFWYRQDPGLGLRLIYFSYDVKMKEKGDIPEGYSVSREKKERFSLILESASTNQTSMYLCASSSLSYEQYFGPGTRLTVT.

The chain has TRBV5-4 and TRBJ2-2; TRBD1 matches at 10 bases. The germline gives CDR1 SGHNT, CDR2 YYREEE (reference sequence). Trimming at V came to 4 bases and at J to 7 bases, leaving 4 bases not matched to a gene. This CDR3 is built from 14 residues. CDR3 DNA sequence: TGTGCCAGCAGCCGGACAGGGGGGGACGGGGAGCTGTTTTTT. This sequence encodes CASSRTGGDGELFF.

J is TRBJ2-1 and V is TRBV11-2; 8 bases are a match to TRBD2. Trimming took 4 bases from V and 8 from J; bases not matched to a gene: 13. The CDR3 runs to 16 residues. CDR1 and CDR2 (germline): SGHAT, FQNNGV. The CDR3 DNA sequence: TGTGCCAGCAGCTCTCCTCGGGGGGGACTACCTTATGAGCAGTTCTTC. Translating gives CASSSPRGGLPYEQFF.

The chain has TRBV4-2 and TRBJ1-5, with TRBD1 as a possible D gene (6 bases). Germline lookup yields CDR1 LGHNA and CDR2 YNFKEQ. The CDR3 covers 15 residues. Trimming removed 0 bases at V and 7 bases at J, with 13 bases between. The CDR3 loop is CASSQDSGGDQPQHF. Written as DNA, the CDR3 is TGTGCCAGCAGCCAAGATTCCGGGGGCGACCAGCCCCAGCATTTT.